This T cell receptor (beta chain) was sequenced in a study of T cells in Graves' hyperthyroidism and ophthalmopathy. Aged 18 to 65, the patients had hyperthyroidism that was newly diagnosed and had lasted under 2 months. Each diagnosis drew on symptoms, thyroxine, TRAb, thyroid ultrasound and orbital computed tomography findings. V lost 2 bases to trimming and J lost 7 bases, with 11 bases between them. This CDR3 contains 13 residues. CDR1 is DFQATT and CDR2 is SNEGSKA in the germline V gene (reference sequence). There were TCR beta CDR3 regions amplified from RNA transcripts. During a first-round RT-PCR of the TCR CDR3, the HTBI primer set was used. TCRdb re-called the multiplex PCR reads through MiXCR, storing one row per CDR3 protein. Among roughly 710,000 distinct CDR3 sequences listed, about 35% were seen once.

Material: blood. This sequence joins TRBV20-1 and TRBJ2-2; D possibly matches TRBD1 or TRBD2 (5 bases each). The TCR comes from a woman between 40 and 50 years old with Graves' hyperthyroidism. The CDR3 sequence: CSARHGAGGELFF. Here the CDR3 DNA reads TGCAGTGCTAGACACGGGGCTGGCGGGGAGCTGTTTTTT.